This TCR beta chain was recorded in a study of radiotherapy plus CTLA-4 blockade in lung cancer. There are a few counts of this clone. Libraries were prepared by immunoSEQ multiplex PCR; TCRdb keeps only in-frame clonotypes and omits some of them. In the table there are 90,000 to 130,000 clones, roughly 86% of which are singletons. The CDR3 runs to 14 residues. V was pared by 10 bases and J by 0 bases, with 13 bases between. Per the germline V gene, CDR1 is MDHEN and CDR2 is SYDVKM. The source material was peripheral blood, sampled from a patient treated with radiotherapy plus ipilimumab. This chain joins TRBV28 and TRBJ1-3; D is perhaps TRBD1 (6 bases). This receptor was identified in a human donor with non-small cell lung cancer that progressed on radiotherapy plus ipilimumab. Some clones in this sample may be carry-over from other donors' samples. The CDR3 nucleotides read TGTGCCACCTACAGGGCCCACTCTGGAAACACCATATATTTT. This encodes CATYRAHSGNTIYF.